Listed here are 21 T cell receptor beta chains from one sample, sequenced in a study of T cell changes during pregnancy in multiple sclerosis. Only in-frame clones appear in the TCRdb table, and some are missing; sequencing was by immunoSEQ multiplex PCR. The sample shows about 68,000 clones, 92% of them seen only once. Sequenced here: peripheral blood, sampled in the second trimester of pregnancy. The receptors originated from a female donor in good health, enrolled as a control in a pregnancy study.

This clone has only one observation. This chain uses TRBV5-5 with TRBJ2-5; TRBD2 matches 8 bases. CDR3 length: 15 amino acids. V trimming: 4 bases; J trimming: 2 bases; junction bases outside the gene matches: 7. The germline gives CDR1 SGHKS, CDR2 YYEKEE (reference sequence). The CDR3 sequence is CASSRTSGRQETQYF. CDR3 nucleotides: TGTGCCAGCAGCCGAACTAGCGGCAGACAAGAGACCCAGTACTTC.

The chain combines TRBV6-1 with TRBJ1-1; TRBD1 might be the D (6 bases). The V gene's germline CDR1 is MNHNS and CDR2 SASEGT. The CDR3 has 13 residues. V lost 2 bases to trimming and J lost 5 bases, with 9 bases between them. CDR3 bases: TGTGCCAGCAGTGAACAGGGGAGAACTGAAGCTTTCTTT. Its protein is CASSEQGRTEAFF.

The rearrangement joins TRBV15 to TRBJ1-5; TRBD1 is a possible D gene (6 bases). This CDR3 has 17 residues. With 0 bases removed from V and 3 bases from J, the gap between germline ends came to 15 bases. The V gene's germline CDR1 is LNHNV and CDR2 YYDKDF (reference sequence). In DNA form, the CDR3 reads TGTGCCACCAGCAGAGATCGATCCAGGGGTGTCAATCAGCCCCAGCATTTT. This gives the protein CATSRDRSRGVNQPQHF. The full variable domain, rest sourced from reference TRBV15 and TRBJ1-5, is DAMVIQNPRYQVTQFGKPVTLSCSQTLNHNVMYWYQQKSSQAPKLLFHYYDKDFNNEADTPDNFQSRRPNTSFCFLDIRSPGLGDTAMYLCATSRDRSRGVNQPQHFGDGTRLSIL.

The rearrangement uses TRBV18 and TRBJ2-1; D is possibly TRBD1 (5 bases). The CDR3 length is 15 residues. Trimming took off 3 bases at V and 5 bases at J, with 14 bases between the two ends. Germline lookup yields CDR1 KGHSH and CDR2 LQKENI. CDR3 protein: CASSPPPGNNNEQFF. The CDR3 DNA reads TGTGCCAGCTCACCGCCCCCAGGGAACAACAATGAGCAGTTCTTC. Filled out from reference TRBV18 and TRBJ2-1, the complete variable domain reads NAGVMQNPRHLVRRRGQEARLRCSPMKGHSHVYWYRQLPEEGLKFMVYLQKENIIDESGMPKERFSAEFPKEGPSILRIQQVVRGDSAAYFCASSPPPGNNNEQFFGPGTRLTVL.

This clone was seen only once. The chain combines TRBV28 with TRBJ1-1; tentatively, D is TRBD1 (6 bases). From germline, CDR1 is MDHEN and CDR2 SYDVKM. The CDR3 is 16 residues long. The V end was cut by 1 base, the J end by 4 bases, with 16 bases between. The CDR3, as DNA: TGTGCCAGCAGTTTATCTACGGAGCCAGGGGCCACTGAAGCTTTCTTT. Amino acids: CASSLSTEPGATEAFF. The whole variable domain, filled in from reference TRBV28 and TRBJ1-1, reads DVKVTQSSRYLVKRTGEKVFLECVQDMDHENMFWYRQDPGLGLRLIYFSYDVKMKEKGDIPEGYSVSREKKERFSLILESASTNQTSMYLCASSLSTEPGATEAFFGQGTRLTVV.

This chain connects TRBV2 to TRBJ2-3, with 7 bases that match TRBD2. Germline V gives CDR1 SNHLY, CDR2 FYNNEI. Trimming removed 11 bases from V and 0 bases from J; junction bases left unmatched: 8. This CDR3 has 14 residues. DNA of the CDR3: TGTGCCTTTGGTGCTAGCGGTAGCACAGATACGCAGTATTTT. Translated: CAFGASGSTDTQYF.

This sequence joins TRBV19 and TRBJ2-2; D may be TRBD1 (5 bases). Trimming shortened V by 9 bases and J by 7 bases, and 12 bases separated the two germline ends. This CDR3 is 12 amino acids long. Germline V lookup: CDR1 LNHDA, CDR2 SQIVND (reference sequence). CDR3 sequence: CASTGSVGELFF. The CDR3, as DNA: TGTGCCAGCACAGGTTCCGTCGGGGAGCTGTTTTTT.

This chain joins TRBV7-8 and TRBJ2-1; 8 bases match TRBD1. Germline trimming cut 4 bases from V and 15 bases from J; bases unmatched to any gene: 14. Germline values: CDR1 SGHVS, CDR2 FQNEAQ. This CDR3 comprises 14 residues. CDR3 DNA sequence: TGTGCCAGCAGCTCGTCCCCCGGGACAGGTACTTCGTTCTTC. Its protein product is CASSSSPGTGTSFF.

V usage is TRBV5-1 and J usage is TRBJ2-1; TRBD2 matches at 9 bases. From germline, CDR1 is SGHRS and CDR2 YFSETQ. The V and J ends lost 0 bases and 8 bases, in that order; junction bases with no gene match: 12. The CDR3 runs 17 residues. CDR3 amino acids: CASSLAPGAGGRDEQFF. The DNA for the CDR3 is TGCGCCAGCAGCTTGGCCCCAGGGGCGGGGGGGCGCGATGAGCAGTTCTTC.

V is TRBV10-2 and J is TRBJ2-7; tentatively, D is TRBD2 (6 bases). Germline V gene sequence: CDR1 WSHSY, CDR2 SAAADI. V was cut by 7 bases and J by 4 bases, with 14 bases left in between. The CDR3 length is 13 residues. Here the CDR3 reads CASNVGLAYEQYF. CDR3 in DNA: TGCGCCAGCAATGTAGGGCTAGCGTACGAGCAGTACTTC.

Comments on this clone: This sample also contains other DNA sequences that code for the same CDR3. V usage is TRBV5-1 and J usage is TRBJ2-7, with 12 bases matching TRBD2. Germline V lookup: CDR1 SGHRS, CDR2 YFSETQ. The CDR3 sequence is 16 residues long. Germline trimming cut 4 bases from V and 2 bases from J; bases unmatched to any gene: 7. CDR3 loop: CASSDGLAGFTYEQYF. The DNA for the CDR3 is TGCGCCAGCAGCGATGGACTAGCGGGGTTTACCTACGAGCAGTACTTC.

The rearrangement links TRBV7-3 to TRBJ2-7, with D possibly matching TRBD1 (5 bases). The V gene lost 0 bases and the J gene lost 5 bases, with 8 bases spanning the gap. This CDR3 has 13 residues. CDR1 and CDR2 (germline): SGHTA, FQGTGA. The CDR3 here is CASSLTRRDEQYF. The CDR3 bases are TGTGCCAGCAGCTTAACGCGCAGGGACGAGCAGTACTTC.

This clone has just one count. V is TRBV6-5 and J is TRBJ2-7, with TRBD1 as a possible D gene (5 bases). The V end was cut by 4 bases, the J end by 3 bases, with 16 bases between. The CDR3 runs to 15 residues. Germline V lookup: CDR1 MNHEY, CDR2 SVGAGI. The CDR3 bases are TGTGCCAGCAGTTTCACAGGCCTAGGGAACTACGAGCAGTACTTC. The encoded protein is CASSFTGLGNYEQYF.

The J gene is TRBJ2-7, the V gene TRBV7-3; D perhaps matches TRBD2 (6 bases). Trimming took off 1 base at V and 4 bases at J, with 11 bases between the two ends. CDR1 is SGHTA and CDR2 is FQGTGA in the germline V gene. CDR3 length: 14 residues. CDR3 amino acids: CASSLNLGGYEQYF. The CDR3 nucleotides are TGTGCCAGCAGCTTAAACTTGGGAGGATACGAGCAGTACTTC.

This sequence joins TRBV30 and TRBJ2-3, with 8 bases identical to TRBD2. This CDR3 spans 13 amino acids. Germline V gene sequence: CDR1 GTSNPN, CDR2 SVGIG (reference sequence). The junction had 7 bases not matched to a gene; V was cut back by 7 bases and J by 4 bases. CDR3 region: CASKREFADTQYF. The DNA of the CDR3 is TGTGCCTCAAAGCGGGAGTTCGCAGATACGCAGTATTTT.

The rearrangement joins TRBV19 to TRBJ2-7, with 10 bases identical to TRBD1. After removal of 6 bases from V and 6 bases from J, the junction contained 5 bases not matched to a gene. CDR1 and CDR2 (germline): LNHDA, SQIVND (reference sequence). This CDR3 spans 13 amino acids. The chain's CDR3 is CASRDRGVAEQYF. The CDR3 region has the DNA TGTGCCAGTAGGGACAGGGGGGTCGCCGAGCAGTACTTC.

The chain employs TRBV9 and TRBJ1-1; D perhaps matches TRBD1 (6 bases). The CDR3 extends over 14 amino acids. Looked up from germline, CDR1 is SGDLS and CDR2 is YYNGEE. V lost 0 bases to trimming and J lost 4 bases, with 10 bases between them. The CDR3 sequence is CASSVGQGFTEAFF. The CDR3 DNA is TGTGCCAGCAGCGTAGGGCAGGGGTTCACTGAAGCTTTCTTT. Full variable domain (missing parts from reference TRBV9 and TRBJ1-1): DSGVTQTPKHLITATGQRVTLRCSPRSGDLSVYWYQQSLDQGLQFLIQYYNGEERAKGNILERFSAQQFPDLHSELNLSSLELGDSALYFCASSVGQGFTEAFFGQGTRLTVV.

This chain joins TRBV4-2 and TRBJ2-3, with D maybe TRBD1 (6 bases). Germline values: CDR1 LGHNA, CDR2 YNFKEQ. V was pared by 3 bases and J by 3 bases, with 16 bases between. This CDR3 is built from 16 residues. In DNA, the CDR3 is TGTGCCAGCAGCCAGGGAAAGGGGGACGGGACAGATACGCAGTATTTT. Translated: CASSQGKGDGTDTQYF.

The V and J genes are TRBV6-5 and TRBJ2-5; possibly TRBD2 for D (6 bases). Germline loops: CDR1 MNHEY, CDR2 SVGAGI. The V and J ends lost 3 bases and 9 bases respectively, with 11 bases between them. This CDR3 contains 12 residues. The CDR3 nucleotides read TGTGCCAGCAGTTATGTTGGGGAGGCCCAGTACTTC. Protein product: CASSYVGEAQYF.

J is TRBJ2-1 and V is TRBV11-2; weak D call: TRBD2 (6 bases). V gave up 3 bases and J gave up 2 bases, with 8 bases separating them. This CDR3 has 14 residues. The V gene's germline CDR1 is SGHAT and CDR2 FQNNGV. CDR3 coding DNA: TGTGCCAGCAGCTTCCGGGGGACCTACAATGAGCAGTTCTTC. It encodes CASSFRGTYNEQFF.

The chain is built from TRBV7-9 and TRBJ2-1, with a weak D call TRBD2 (6 bases). This CDR3 has 14 amino acids. Germline V lookup: CDR1 SEHNR, CDR2 FQNEAQ (reference sequence). V was clipped by 7 bases and J by 7 bases, with 17 bases between them. CDR3 sequence: CASTIGGTVNEQFF. DNA of the CDR3: TGTGCCAGCACCATTGGGGGGACGGTTAATGAGCAGTTCTTC.